The sequence of this T cell receptor (beta chain) was determined in a study of OX40 agonist ivuxolimab in advanced cancers. Whole-study context: Ivuxolimab is a fully human IgG2 antibody that activates OX40 (CD134). Study-level findings and limits: Partial responders receiving 0.1-3.0 mg/kg showed among the lowest clonal expansion. Several nonresponders also turned out to have low normalized T-cell clonal expansion. Within 6 weeks, CD4+ and CD8+ blood T cells expanded clonally at 0.1 to 3.0 mg/kg.

Notes on this clone: Its cognate antigen is unknown.

From germline, CDR1 is MRHNA and CDR2 SNTAGT. CDR3 length equals 14 residues. V lost 3 bases and J lost 4, with 9 bases in between. The table came from immunoSEQ multiplex PCR; TCRdb's copy has only in-frame clones and leaves some out. The sample lists some 100,000 clones, around four fifths occurring once. This receptor was taken from an adult with an advanced solid tumor such as melanoma, head and neck, liver or kidney cancer. The sample here was CD4+ or CD8+ T cells sorted from blood, taken in a trial of the OX40 agonist ivuxolimab. The chain uses TRBV6-4 and TRBJ2-2; D is possibly TRBD1 (6 bases). The CDR3 DNA reads as TGTGCCAGCAGTGAACAGGGCGGCACCGGGGAGCTGTTTTTT. This encodes CASSEQGGTGELFF.